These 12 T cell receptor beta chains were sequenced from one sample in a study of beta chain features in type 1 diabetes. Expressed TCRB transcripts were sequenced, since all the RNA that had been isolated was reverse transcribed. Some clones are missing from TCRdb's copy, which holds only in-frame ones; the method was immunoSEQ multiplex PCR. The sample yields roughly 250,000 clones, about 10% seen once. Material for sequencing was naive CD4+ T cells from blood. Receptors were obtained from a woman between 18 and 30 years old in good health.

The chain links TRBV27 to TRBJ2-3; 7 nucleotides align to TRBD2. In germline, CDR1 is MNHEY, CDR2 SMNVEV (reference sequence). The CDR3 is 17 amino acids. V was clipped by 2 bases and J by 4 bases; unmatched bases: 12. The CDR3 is CASSLGLGGSPADTQYF. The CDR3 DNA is TGTGCCAGCAGTTTAGGTTTAGGCGGGAGCCCGGCAGATACGCAGTATTTT.

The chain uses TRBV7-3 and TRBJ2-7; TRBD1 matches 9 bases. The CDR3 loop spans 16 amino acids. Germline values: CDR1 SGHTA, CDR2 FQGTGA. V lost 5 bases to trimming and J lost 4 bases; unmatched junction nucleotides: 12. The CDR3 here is CASSPGDRVPSYEQYF. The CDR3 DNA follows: TGTGCCAGCAGCCCCGGGGACAGGGTCCCCTCGTACGAGCAGTACTTC.

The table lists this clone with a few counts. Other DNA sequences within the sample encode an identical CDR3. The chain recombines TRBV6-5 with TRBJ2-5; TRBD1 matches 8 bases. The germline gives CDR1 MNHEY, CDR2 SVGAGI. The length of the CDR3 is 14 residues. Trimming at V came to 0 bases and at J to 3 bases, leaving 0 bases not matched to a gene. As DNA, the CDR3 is TGTGCCAGCAGTTACTCGACAGGGGAAGAGACCCAGTACTTC. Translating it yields CASSYSTGEETQYF.

The CDR3 nucleotides are TGTGCCTGGAGTGGCCGTGGGGGGAGGATCGGTGAGCAGTTCTTC. Translation gives CAWSGRGGRIGEQFF. This chain joins TRBV30 and TRBJ2-1, with a tentative D call TRBD2 (6 bases). The CDR3 is made up of 15 amino acids. Germline V gene lookup returns CDR1 GTSNPN and CDR2 SVGIG (reference sequence). Trimming left V 1 base short and J 9 bases short, with 19 bases between.

In DNA form, the CDR3 reads TGTGCCAGCAGCTCCCCCACAGTGCGAGGGGGCAATGAGCAGTTCTTC. The encoded protein is CASSSPTVRGGNEQFF. The chain is built from TRBV7-9 and TRBJ2-1; D may be TRBD1 (6 bases). From germline, CDR1 is SEHNR and CDR2 FQNEAQ (reference sequence). The CDR3 loop spans 16 amino acids. Trimming pared 4 bases from V and 6 bases from J, leaving 19 bases between.

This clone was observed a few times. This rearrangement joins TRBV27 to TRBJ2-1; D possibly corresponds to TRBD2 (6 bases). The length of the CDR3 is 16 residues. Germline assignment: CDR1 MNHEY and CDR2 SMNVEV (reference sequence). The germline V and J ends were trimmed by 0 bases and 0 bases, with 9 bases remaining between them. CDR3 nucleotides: TGTGCCAGCAGTTTATCACTGGGGGGCTCCTACAATGAGCAGTTCTTC. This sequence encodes CASSLSLGGSYNEQFF.

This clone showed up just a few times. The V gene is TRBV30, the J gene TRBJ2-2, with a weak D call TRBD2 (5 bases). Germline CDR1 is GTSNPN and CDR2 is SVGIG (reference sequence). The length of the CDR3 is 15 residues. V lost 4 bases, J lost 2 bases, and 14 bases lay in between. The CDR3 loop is CAWIRGRFNTGELFF. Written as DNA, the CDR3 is TGTGCCTGGATTCGGGGAAGATTTAACACCGGGGAGCTGTTTTTT.

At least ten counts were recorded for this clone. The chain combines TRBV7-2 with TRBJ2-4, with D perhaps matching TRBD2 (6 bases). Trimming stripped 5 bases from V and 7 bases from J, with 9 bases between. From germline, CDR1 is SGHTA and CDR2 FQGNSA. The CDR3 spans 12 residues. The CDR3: CASSRGRNIQYF. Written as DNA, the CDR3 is TGTGCCAGCAGCAGAGGGAGGAACATTCAGTACTTC.

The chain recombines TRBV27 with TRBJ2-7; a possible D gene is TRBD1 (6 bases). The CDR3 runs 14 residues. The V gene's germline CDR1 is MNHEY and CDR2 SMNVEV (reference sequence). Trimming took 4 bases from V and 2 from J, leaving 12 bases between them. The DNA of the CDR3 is TGTGCCAGCAGTTCACAGGGCTTTGCCTACGAGCAGTACTTC. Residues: CASSSQGFAYEQYF.

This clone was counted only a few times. As DNA, the CDR3 is TGTGCTAGTGGTTTGGTCGGGACAGGGCCTTCCCGCCCGACCAACGTCCTGACTTTC. Translation: CASGLVGTGPSRPTNVLTF. V and J are TRBV12-5 and TRBJ2-6; 9 nucleotides agree with TRBD1. The CDR3 is 19 residues long. V was pared by 0 bases and J by 8 bases, with 14 bases of the junction left unmatched. CDR1 LGHNT and CDR2 FRNRAP come from the germline V gene.

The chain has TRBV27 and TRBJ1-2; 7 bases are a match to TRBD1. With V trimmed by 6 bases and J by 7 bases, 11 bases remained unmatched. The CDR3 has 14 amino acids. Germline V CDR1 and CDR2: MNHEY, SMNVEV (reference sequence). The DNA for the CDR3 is TGTGCCAGCAGGAAGACAGGGAAAGATGGTGGCTACACCTTC. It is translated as CASRKTGKDGGYTF.

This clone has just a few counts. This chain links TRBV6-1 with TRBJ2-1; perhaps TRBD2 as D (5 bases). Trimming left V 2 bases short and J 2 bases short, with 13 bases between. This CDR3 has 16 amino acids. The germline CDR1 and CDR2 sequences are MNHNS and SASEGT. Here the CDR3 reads CASSEQPRGPYNEQFF. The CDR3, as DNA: TGTGCCAGCAGTGAACAGCCTAGAGGGCCCTACAATGAGCAGTTCTTC.